This TCR beta chain was retrieved from a study of T-cell reconstitution after alpha-beta-depleted transplantation in children listed by TCRdb under 2016. About the investigation overall: T-cell immune reconstitution after TCRalphabeta/CD19-depleted allogeneic hematopoietic cell transplantation in children was quantitatively tracked in the study by means of TCR repertoire profiling.

The library was built by means of PCR. Sequencing took place on an Illumina HiSeq 2500. TCR library preparation used molecular barcoding, with unique molecular identifiers applied to normalize quantification of the TCRbeta repertoire. The public sequencing data were trimmed at Q25 with fastp and processed into clonotypes with MiXCR by TCRdb, which kept only in-frame beta chains. Records with the same CDR3 protein are collapsed into one entry carrying the most frequent genes and DNA. The sample table shows some 200,000 distinct CDR3 sequences, and roughly 6.6% are seen once. In total, the top ten clones hold just over 5.5% of the sample. This clonotype was seen repeatedly, ten times or more. The target of this receptor is not known. Within one base of it there is no much larger clone, and no base qualities were kept. The treatment or condition label, as the study defines it: allogeneic hematopoietic cell transplantation with graft depleted of TCRalphabeta T cells and CD19 B cells. The children who served as transplant recipients had been given grafts of TCRalphabeta/CD19-depleted allogeneic hematopoietic cells.

The study at large found these results: Over subsequent months, a decline in hyperexpanded clone frequencies was noted, and after one year, T-cell counts and TCRbeta diversity were mostly ascribed to newly produced T cells. Apparently early alphabetaT-cell count recovery about two months after transplant reportedly relied on only several hundred rapidly expanded clones derived from non-depleted graft cells. In some patients, the high TCRbeta diversity seen at day 60 was put down to recipient T cells and intrathymic progenitors that had survived conditioning.

The CDR3, cysteine through phenylalanine, is 16 amino acids long. Only the CDR3 region is kept as DNA, spanning 48 bases read in frame from base 1. CDR1 and CDR2, looked up from the germline V gene, are MNHEY and SVGEGT. At the junction V is shortened by 1 base and J by 0 bases, with 9 bases in between. The starting material was PBMCs, obtained before TCRalphabeta/CD19-depleted stem cell transplant. Recombination joined TRBV6-2 or TRBV6-3 with TRBJ2-2; the D gene identity is not certain. The sequence was obtained from a boy aged 2 to 10 with acute lymphoblastic leukemia, due to receive a stem cell transplant. The CDR3 loop reads CASSYLRRTNTGELFF. In nucleotide form, the sequence is TGTGCCAGCAGTTACTTGAGGCGTACGAACACCGGGGAGCTGTTTTTT.